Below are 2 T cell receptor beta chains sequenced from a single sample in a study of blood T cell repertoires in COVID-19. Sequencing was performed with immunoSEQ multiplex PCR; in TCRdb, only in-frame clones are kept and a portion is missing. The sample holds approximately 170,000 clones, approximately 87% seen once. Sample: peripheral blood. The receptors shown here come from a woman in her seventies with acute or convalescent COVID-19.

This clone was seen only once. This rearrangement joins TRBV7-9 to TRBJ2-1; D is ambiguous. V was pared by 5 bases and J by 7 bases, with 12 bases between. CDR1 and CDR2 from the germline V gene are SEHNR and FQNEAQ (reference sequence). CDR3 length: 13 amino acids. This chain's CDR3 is CASSPGRSNEQFF. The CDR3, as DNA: TGTGCCAGCAGCCCAGGCCGTAGTAATGAGCAGTTCTTC. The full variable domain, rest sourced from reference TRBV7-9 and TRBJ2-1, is DTGVSQNPRHKITKRGQNVTFRCDPISEHNRLYWYRQTLGQGPEFLTYFQNEAQLEKSRLLSDRFSAERPKGSFSTLEIQRTEQGDSAMYLCASSPGRSNEQFFGPGTRLTVL.

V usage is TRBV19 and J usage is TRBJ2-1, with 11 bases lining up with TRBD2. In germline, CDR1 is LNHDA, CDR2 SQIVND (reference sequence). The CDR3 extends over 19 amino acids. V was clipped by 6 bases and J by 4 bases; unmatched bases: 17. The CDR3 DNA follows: TGTGCCAGTAGAGGAGGGACTAGCGGCCATCTGGGACTTTACAATGAGCAGTTCTTC. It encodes CASRGGTSGHLGLYNEQFF.